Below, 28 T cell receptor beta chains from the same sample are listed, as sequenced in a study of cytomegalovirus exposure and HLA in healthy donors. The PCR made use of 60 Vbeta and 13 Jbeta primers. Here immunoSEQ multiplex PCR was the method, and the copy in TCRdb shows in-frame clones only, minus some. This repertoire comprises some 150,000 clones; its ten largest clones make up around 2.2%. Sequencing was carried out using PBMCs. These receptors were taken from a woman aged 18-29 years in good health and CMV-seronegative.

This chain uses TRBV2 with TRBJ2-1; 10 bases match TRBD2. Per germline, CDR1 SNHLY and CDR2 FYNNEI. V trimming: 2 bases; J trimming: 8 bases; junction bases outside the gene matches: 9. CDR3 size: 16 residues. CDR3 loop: CASSEYRASGSHEQFF. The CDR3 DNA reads TGTGCCAGCAGTGAATATAGGGCTAGCGGGAGCCATGAGCAGTTCTTC. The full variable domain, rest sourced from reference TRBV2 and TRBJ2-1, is EPEVTQTPSHQVTQMGQEVILRCVPISNHLYFYWYRQILGQKVEFLVSFYNNEISEKSEIFDDQFSVERPDGSNFTLKIRSTKLEDSAMYFCASSEYRASGSHEQFFGPGTRLTVL.

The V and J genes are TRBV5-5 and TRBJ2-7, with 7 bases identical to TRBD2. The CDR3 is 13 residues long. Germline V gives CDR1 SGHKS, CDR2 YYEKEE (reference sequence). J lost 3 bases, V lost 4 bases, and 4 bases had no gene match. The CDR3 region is CASSPGLGYEQYV. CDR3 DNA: TGTGCCAGCAGCCCCGGACTAGGCTACGAGCAGTACGTC.

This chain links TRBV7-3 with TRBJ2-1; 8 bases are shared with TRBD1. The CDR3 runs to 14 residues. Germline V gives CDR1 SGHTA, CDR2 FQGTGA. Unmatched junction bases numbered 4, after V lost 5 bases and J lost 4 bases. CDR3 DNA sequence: TGTGCCAGCAGCCCACGGACAGGGTACAATGAGCAGTTCTTC. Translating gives CASSPRTGYNEQFF.

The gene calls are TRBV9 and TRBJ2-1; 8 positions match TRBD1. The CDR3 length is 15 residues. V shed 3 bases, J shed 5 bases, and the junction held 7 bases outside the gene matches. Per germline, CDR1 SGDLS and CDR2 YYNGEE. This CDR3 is CASSASGQVNNEQFF. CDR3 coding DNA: TGTGCCAGCAGCGCCTCGGGACAGGTAAACAATGAGCAGTTCTTC.

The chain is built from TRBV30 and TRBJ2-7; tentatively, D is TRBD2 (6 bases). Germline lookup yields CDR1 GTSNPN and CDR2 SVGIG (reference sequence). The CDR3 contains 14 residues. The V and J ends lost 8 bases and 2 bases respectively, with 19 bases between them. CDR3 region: CAGSSGDLTYEQYV. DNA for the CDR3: TGTGCCGGATCATCGGGGGACCTAACCTACGAGCAGTACGTC.

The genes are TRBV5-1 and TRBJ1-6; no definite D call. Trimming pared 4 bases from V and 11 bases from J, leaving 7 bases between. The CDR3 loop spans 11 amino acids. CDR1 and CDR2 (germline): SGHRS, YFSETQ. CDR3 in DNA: TGCGCCAGCAGCCGAGATCCACCCCTCCACTTT. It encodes CASSRDPPLHF.

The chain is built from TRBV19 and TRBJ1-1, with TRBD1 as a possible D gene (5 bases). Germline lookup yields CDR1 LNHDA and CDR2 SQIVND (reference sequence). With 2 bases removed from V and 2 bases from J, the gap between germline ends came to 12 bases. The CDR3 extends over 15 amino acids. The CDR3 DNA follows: TGTGCCAGTAGTATACTGGGAGGGGCTAACACTGAAGCTTTCTTT. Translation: CASSILGGANTEAFF.

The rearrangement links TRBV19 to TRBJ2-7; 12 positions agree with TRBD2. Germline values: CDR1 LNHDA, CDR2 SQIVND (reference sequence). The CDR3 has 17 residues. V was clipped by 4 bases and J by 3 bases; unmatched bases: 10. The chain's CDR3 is CASSKIQLAGGIYEQYF. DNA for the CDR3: TGTGCCAGTAGTAAAATACAACTAGCGGGAGGAATCTACGAGCAGTACTTC.

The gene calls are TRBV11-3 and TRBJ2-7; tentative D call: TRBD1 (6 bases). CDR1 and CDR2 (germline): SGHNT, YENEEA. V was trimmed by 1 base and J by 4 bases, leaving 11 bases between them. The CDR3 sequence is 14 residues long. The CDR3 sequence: CASSLAGTPYEQYV. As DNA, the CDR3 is TGTGCCAGCAGCTTAGCCGGGACACCTTACGAGCAGTACGTC.

As DNA, the CDR3 is TGTGCCAGCAGCTTGGGGCCGAACAATGAGCAGTTCTTC. Translated: CASSLGPNNEQFF. The chain joins TRBV7-3 to TRBJ2-1, with D perhaps matching TRBD1 (5 bases). V shed 3 bases and J shed 5 bases, with 8 bases lying between them. Per germline, CDR1 SGHTA and CDR2 FQGTGA. This CDR3 contains 13 residues.

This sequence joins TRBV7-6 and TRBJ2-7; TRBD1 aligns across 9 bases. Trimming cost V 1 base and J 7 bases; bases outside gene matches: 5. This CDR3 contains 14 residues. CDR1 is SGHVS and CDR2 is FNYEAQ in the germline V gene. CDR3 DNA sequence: TGTGCCAGCAGCTTAGAACAGGGGGCGCTTGAGCAGTACTTC. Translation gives CASSLEQGALEQYF.

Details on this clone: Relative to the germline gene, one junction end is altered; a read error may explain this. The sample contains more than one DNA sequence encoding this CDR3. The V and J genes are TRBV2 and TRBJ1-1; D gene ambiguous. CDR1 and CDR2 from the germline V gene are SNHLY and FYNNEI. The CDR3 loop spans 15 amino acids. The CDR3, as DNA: TGTGCCAGCAGCTACTCGGGAGGTTCTATGGCTGAGGCTTTCTTT. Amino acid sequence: CASSYSGGSMAEAFF.

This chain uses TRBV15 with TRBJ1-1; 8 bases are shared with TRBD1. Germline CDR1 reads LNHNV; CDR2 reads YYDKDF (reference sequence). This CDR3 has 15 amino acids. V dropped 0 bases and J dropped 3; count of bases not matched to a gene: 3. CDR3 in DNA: TGTGCCACCAGCAGAGATCAGGGGGCAGACACTGAAGCTTTCTTT. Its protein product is CATSRDQGADTEAFF.

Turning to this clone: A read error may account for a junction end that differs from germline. The CDR3 here is CAWGGPFDVGF. For the CDR3, the DNA is TGTGCCTGGGGAGGCCCTTTCGACGTCGGTTTT. The chain has TRBV30 and TRBJ1-3; D is ambiguous. The CDR3 runs 11 residues. CDR1 is GTSNPN and CDR2 is SVGIG in the germline V gene (reference sequence).

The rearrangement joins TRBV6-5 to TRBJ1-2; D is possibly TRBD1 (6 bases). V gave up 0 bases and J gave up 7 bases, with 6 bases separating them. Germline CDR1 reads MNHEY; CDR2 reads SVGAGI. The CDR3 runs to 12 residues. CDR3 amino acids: CASSYSTGGYTF. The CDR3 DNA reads TGTGCCAGCAGTTACTCGACAGGTGGCTACACCTTC.

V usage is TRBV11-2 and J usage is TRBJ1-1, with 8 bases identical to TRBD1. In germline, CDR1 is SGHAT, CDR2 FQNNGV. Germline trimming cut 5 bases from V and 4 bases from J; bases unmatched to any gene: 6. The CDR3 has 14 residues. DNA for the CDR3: TGTGCCAGCAGCCCCACAGGGGGAGGCACTGAAGCTTTCTTT. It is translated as CASSPTGGGTEAFF.

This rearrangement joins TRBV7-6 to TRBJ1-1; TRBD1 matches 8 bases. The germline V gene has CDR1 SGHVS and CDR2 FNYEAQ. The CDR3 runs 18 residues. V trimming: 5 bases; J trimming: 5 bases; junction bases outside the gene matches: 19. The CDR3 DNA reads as TGTGCCAGCAGCCCCACTACCAACCGGGACAGGCGAGGGACTGAAGCTTTCTTT. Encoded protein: CASSPTTNRDRRGTEAFF.

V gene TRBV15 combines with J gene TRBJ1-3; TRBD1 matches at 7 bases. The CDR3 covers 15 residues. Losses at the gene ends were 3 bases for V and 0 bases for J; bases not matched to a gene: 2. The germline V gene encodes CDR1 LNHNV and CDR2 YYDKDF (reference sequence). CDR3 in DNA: TGTGCCACCAGCAGGGGACAGTACTCTGGAAACACCATATATTTT. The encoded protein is CATSRGQYSGNTIYF.

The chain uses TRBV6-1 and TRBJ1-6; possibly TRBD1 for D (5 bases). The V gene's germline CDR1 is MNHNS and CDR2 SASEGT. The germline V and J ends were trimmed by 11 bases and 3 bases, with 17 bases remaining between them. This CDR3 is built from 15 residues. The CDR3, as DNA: TGTGCCGGCCAGAACAAGACAGTCTATAATTCACCCCTCCACTTT. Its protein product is CAGQNKTVYNSPLHF.

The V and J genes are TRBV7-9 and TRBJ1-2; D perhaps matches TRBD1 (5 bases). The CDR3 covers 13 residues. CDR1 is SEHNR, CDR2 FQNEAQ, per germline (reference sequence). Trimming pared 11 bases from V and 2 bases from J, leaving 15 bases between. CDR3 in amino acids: CASTPGMNYGYTF. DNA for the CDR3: TGTGCCTCGACCCCAGGGATGAACTATGGCTACACCTTC. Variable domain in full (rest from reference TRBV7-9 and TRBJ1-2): DTGVSQNPRHKITKRGQNVTFRCDPISEHNRLYWYRQTLGQGPEFLTYFQNEAQLEKSRLLSDRFSAERPKGSFSTLEIQRTEQGDSAMYLCASTPGMNYGYTFGSGTRLTVV.

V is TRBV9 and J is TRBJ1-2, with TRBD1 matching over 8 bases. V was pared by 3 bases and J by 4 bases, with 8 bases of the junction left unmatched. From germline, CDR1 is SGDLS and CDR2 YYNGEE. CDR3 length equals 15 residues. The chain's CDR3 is CASSEGDRSSYGYTF. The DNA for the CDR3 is TGTGCCAGCAGCGAGGGGGACAGGAGTTCCTATGGCTACACCTTC.

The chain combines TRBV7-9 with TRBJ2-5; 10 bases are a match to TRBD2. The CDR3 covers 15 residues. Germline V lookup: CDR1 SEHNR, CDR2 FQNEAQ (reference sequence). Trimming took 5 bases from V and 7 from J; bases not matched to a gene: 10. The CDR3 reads CASSQAGGPPRTQYF. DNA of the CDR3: TGTGCCAGCAGCCAAGCGGGAGGGCCGCCGCGGACCCAGTACTTC.

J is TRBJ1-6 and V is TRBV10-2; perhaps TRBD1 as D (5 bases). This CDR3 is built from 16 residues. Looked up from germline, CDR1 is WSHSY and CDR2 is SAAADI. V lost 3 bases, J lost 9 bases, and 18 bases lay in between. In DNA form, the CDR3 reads TGCGCCAGCAGTGATCCCTACAGGACCCTGGGTTCACCCCTCCACTTT. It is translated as CASSDPYRTLGSPLHF.

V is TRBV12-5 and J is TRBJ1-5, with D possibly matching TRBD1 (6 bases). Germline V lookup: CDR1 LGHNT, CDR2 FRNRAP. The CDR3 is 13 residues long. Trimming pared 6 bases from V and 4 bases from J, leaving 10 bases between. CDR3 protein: CASGLTGNQPQHF. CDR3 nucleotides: TGTGCTAGTGGCCTAACAGGGAATCAGCCCCAGCATTTT.

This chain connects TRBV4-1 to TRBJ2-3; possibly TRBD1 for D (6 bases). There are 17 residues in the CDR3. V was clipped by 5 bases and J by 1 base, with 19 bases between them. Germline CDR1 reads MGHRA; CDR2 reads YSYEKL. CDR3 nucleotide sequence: TGCGCCAGCAGCAACCTTGGACAGTCCGTTGGCACAGATACGCAGTATTTT. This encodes CASSNLGQSVGTDTQYF.

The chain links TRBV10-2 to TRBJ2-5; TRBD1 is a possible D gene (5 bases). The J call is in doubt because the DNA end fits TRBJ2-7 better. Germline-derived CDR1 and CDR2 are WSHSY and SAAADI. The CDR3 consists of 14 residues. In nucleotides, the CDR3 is TGCGCCAGCAGCTTCACTCCAGGGTACCACGAGCAGTACTTC. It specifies CASSFTPGYHEQYF.

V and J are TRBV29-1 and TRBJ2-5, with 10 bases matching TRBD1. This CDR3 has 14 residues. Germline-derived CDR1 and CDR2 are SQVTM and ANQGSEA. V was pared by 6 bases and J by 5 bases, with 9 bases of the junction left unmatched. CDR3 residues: CSVFRDRGRETQYF. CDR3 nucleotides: TGCAGCGTATTCCGGGACAGGGGACGGGAGACCCAGTACTTC. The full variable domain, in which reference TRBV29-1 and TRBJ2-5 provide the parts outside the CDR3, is SAVISQKPSRDICQRGTSLTIQCQVDSQVTMMFWYRQQPGQSLTLIATANQGSEATYESGFVIDKFPISRPNLTFSTLTVSNMSPEDSSIYLCSVFRDRGRETQYFGPGTRLLVL.

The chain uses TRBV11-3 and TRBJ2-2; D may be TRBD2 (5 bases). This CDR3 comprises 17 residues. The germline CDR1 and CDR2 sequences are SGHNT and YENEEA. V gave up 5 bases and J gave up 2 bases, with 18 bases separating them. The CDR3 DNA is TGTGCCAGCAGCAACCTTCCCGCGGGCCATAACACCGGGGAGCTGTTTTTT. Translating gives CASSNLPAGHNTGELFF.